The T cell receptor (beta chain) described here comes from a study of T cells in Graves' hyperthyroidism and ophthalmopathy. Concerning this clonotype: The antigen is undetermined.

There were TCR beta CDR3 regions amplified from RNA transcripts. The HTBI primer set served for first-round RT-PCR of the TCR CDR3. Via MiXCR, TCRdb re-called the multiplex PCR reads, giving one row per CDR3 protein. The data show around 420,000 distinct CDR3 sequences, about 15% seen once. Fresh 10 ml peripheral blood yielded PBMCs. General study findings and limits: The model predicted ophthalmopathy a median approximately six months before onset. Among thyroid clonotypes expanded above 0.001, most also appeared in blood.

The receptor's source is a young woman with Graves' hyperthyroidism. Material: blood.

As DNA, the CDR3 is TGTGCCAGCGGAAGGGGAACCGGGGAGCTGTTTTTT. It translates to CASGRGTGELFF. The chain joins TRBV7-9 to TRBJ2-2, with D maybe TRBD1 (5 bases). Germline loops: CDR1 SEHNR, CDR2 FQNEAQ (reference sequence). The ends were cut back, 8 bases at V and 5 bases at J, with 9 bases in the middle. This CDR3 comprises 12 residues. Supplemented by reference TRBV7-9 and TRBJ2-2, the full variable domain reads DTGVSQNPRHKITKRGQNVTFRCDPISEHNRLYWYRQTLGQGPEFLTYFQNEAQLEKSRLLSDRFSAERPKGSFSTLEIQRTEQGDSAMYLCASGRGTGELFFGEGSRLTVL.